This TCR beta chain was observed in a study of blood T cell repertoires in COVID-19 (dated by TCRdb to the early 2020s). Context from the whole study: Samples from collaborators originated in the United States, Italy and Spain and spanned both the acute and convalescent phases of COVID-19. The prospective study material was composed of cDNA or gDNA derived from T cells, B-cell-depleted T cells, or PBMCs. The dataset comprised deeply sampled blood TCRbeta repertoires from subjects exposed to, actively infected with, or recovered from COVID-19. The repertoires were made available in a free public database intended to serve as a resource for research on the immune response to SARS-CoV-2. Samples came from the ongoing ImmuneRACE study (first 160 participants) plus 1,254 subjects from 6 global collaborators. A de-identified subject ID, COVID-19 status, age in years and sex were almost always included in the sample metadata. Where available, HLA class I and class II types were taken from metadata supplied by the sample provider and were not determined by assay-based typing. What the authors observed across the whole study: How much clinical and demographic metadata was included differed by source and by participant, and the metadata was provided uncurated.

Regarding this clone: Its antigen remains undetermined. No much larger clonotype is one base removed from it; base qualities were not supplied.

A distance of 15 bases separates the germline ends of V and J, which lose 0 bases and 0 bases respectively. The CDR3 runs 17 amino acids, cysteine and phenylalanine included. Only the CDR3 DNA stays, 51 bases, in frame from base 1. The immunoSEQ Assay, a bias-controlled multiplex PCR, was used to amplify TCRbeta CDR3 regions from genomic DNA. Processing in the source paper ran as follows. The number of nucleated cells in each sample was estimated from the amplification of reference gene primers within the assay. To quantify the absolute abundance of each unique TCRbeta CDR3 rearrangement, sequence reads were collapsed and filtered. Productive Simpson clonality was computed per sample as the square root of Simpson's diversity index over productive rearrangements. TCRdb mirrors the immuneACCESS table, restricted to in-frame sequences. Some clones are absent from its copies; in checked studies, under half trace to an unresolved V gene, and the reason for the others is unknown. V, J and clone size were drawn from that table, and D and trimming were deduced from the DNA. The sample includes roughly 200,000 clones, with around 80% observed a single time. 1.3% of the sample comes from the top ten.

In Seattle, one collaborating source enrolled patients while the infection was active and tracked those patients longitudinally over the course of disease. Whole blood was collected in K2EDTA tubes by collaborating institutions according to the institutions' own protocols. For TCRbeta analysis, collaborators shipped samples in one of three forms: frozen whole blood, isolated PBMCs, or DNA extracted from either of those sample types. Material: peripheral blood. This clonotype was obtained from a woman under 40 with COVID-19, enrolled during active disease. The chain was built from TRBV23-1 and TRBJ2-7; the D gene is possibly TRBD2, with 5 bases matching. TRBV23-1 is sorted into the ORF group, with uncertain function. The DNA is as follows: TGCGCCAGCAGTCAATCGGGTCTAACGGGAACCTCCTACGAGCAGTACTTC. Translated, it reads CASSQSGLTGTSYEQYF.